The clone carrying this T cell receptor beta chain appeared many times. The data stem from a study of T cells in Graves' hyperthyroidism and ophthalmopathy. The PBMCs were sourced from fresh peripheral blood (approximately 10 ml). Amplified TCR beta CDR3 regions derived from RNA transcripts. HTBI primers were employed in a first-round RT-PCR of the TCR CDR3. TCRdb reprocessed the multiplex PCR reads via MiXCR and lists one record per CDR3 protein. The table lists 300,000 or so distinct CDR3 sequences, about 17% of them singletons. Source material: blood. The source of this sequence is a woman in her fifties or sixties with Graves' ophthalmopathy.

CDR3 sequence reads: CASSPTPLGGTQYF. CDR3 bases: TGTGCCAGCAGCCCTACACCTCTGGGGGGTACCCAGTACTTC. V and J are TRBV7-3 and TRBJ2-5; TRBD2 might be the D (6 bases). This CDR3 comprises 14 residues. Germline-derived CDR1 and CDR2 are SGHTA and FQGTGA. V dropped 5 bases and J dropped 8 bases, with 18 bases sitting between them.